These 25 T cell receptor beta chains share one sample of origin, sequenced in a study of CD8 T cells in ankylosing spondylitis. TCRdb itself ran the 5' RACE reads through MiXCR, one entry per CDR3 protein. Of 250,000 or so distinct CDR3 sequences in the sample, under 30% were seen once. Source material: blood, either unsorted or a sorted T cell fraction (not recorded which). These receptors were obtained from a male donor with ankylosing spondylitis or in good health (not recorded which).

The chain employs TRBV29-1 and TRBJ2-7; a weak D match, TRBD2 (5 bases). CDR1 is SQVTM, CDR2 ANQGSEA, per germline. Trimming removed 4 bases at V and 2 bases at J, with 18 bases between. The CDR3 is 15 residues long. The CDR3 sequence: CSVGPGGHTPYEQYF. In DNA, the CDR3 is TGCAGCGTTGGGCCGGGCGGGCACACCCCCTACGAGCAGTACTTC.

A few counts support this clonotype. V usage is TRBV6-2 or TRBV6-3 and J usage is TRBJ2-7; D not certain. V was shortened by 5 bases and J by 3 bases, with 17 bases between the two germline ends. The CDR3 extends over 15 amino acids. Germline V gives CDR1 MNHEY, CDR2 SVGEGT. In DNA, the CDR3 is TGTGCCAGCAGTCCCACCGCAATTCTGGACTACGAGCAGTACTTC. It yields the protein CASSPTAILDYEQYF.

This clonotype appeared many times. The CDR3 here is CARGQRAYNEQFF. CDR3 DNA: TGTGCCAGAGGACAGAGAGCCTACAATGAGCAGTTCTTC. The rearrangement uses TRBV6-8 and TRBJ2-1; tentatively, D is TRBD1 (6 bases). V shed 9 bases and J shed 2 bases, with 11 bases lying between them. The CDR3 runs to 13 residues. Germline CDR1 is MNHGY and CDR2 is SAAAGT.

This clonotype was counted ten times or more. The CDR3 reads CSARQGRGYTF. As DNA, the CDR3 is TGCAGTGCTAGACAGGGCCGAGGCTACACCTTC. The chain joins TRBV20-1 to TRBJ1-2; D is perhaps TRBD1 (5 bases). Deletions cut 2 bases from V and 8 bases from J, with 9 bases between. The CDR3 consists of 11 residues. CDR1 and CDR2 (germline): DFQATT, SNEGSKA (reference sequence).

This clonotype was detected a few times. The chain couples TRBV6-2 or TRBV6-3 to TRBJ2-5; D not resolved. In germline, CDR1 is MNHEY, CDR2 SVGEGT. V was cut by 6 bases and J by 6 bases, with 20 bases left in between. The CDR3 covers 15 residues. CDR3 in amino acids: CASSRQGRESKTQYF. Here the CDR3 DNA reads TGTGCCAGCAGCCGCCAAGGACGCGAATCGAAGACCCAGTACTTC.

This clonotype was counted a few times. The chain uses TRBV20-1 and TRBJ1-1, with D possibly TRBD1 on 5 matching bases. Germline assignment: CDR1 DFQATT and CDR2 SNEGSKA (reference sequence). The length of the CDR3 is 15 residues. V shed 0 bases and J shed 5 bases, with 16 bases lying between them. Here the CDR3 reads CSARDRRGAGTEAFF. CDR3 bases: TGCAGTGCTAGAGATCGGAGGGGCGCAGGGACTGAAGCTTTCTTT.

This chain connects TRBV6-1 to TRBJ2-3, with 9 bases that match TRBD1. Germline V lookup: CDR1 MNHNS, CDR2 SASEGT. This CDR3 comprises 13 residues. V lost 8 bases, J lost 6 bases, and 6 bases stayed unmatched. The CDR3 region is CASATGGPDTQYF. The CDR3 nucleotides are TGTGCCAGCGCGACAGGGGGTCCGGATACGCAGTATTTT.

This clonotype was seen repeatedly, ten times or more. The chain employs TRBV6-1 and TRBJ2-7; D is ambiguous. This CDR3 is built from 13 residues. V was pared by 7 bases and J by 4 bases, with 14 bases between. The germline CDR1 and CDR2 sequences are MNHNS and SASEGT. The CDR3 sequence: CASTIGNSYEQYF. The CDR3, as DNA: TGTGCCAGCACTATAGGGAACTCGTACGAGCAGTACTTC.

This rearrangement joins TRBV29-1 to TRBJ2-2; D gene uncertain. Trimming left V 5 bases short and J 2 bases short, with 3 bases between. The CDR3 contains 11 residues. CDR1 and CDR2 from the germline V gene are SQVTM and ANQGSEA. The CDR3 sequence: CSVSNTGELFF. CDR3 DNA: TGCAGCGTTTCAAACACCGGGGAGCTGTTTTTT.

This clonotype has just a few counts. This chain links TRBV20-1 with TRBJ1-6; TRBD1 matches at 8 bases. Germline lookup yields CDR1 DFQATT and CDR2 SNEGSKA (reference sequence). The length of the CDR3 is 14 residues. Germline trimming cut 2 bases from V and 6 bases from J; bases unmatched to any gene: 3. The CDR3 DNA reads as TGCAGTGCTAGAACGGGACAGGCTAATTCACCCCTCCACTTT. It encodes CSARTGQANSPLHF.

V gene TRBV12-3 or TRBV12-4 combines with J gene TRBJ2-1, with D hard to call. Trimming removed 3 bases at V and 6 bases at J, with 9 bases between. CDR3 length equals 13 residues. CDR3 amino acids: CASSLASINEQFF. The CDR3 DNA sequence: TGTGCCAGCAGTTTGGCCAGTATCAATGAGCAGTTCTTC.

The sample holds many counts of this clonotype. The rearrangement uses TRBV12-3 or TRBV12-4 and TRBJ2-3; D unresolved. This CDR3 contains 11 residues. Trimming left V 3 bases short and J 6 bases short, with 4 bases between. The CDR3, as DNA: TGTGCCAGCAGTTTTGGGGATACGCAGTATTTT. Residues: CASSFGDTQYF.

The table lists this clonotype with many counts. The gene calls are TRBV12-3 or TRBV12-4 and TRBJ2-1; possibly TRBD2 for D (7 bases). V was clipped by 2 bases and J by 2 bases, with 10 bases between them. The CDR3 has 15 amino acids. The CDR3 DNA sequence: TGTGCCAGCAGTTTAAGGGGGGGGGCCTACAATGAGCAGTTCTTC. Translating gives CASSLRGGAYNEQFF.

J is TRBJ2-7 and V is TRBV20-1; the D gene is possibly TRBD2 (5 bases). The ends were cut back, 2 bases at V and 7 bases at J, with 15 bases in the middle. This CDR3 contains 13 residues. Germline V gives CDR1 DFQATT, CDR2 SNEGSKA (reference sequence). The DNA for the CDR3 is TGCAGTGCTAGAAAAGTAGCAGGCGGGGAGCAGTACTTC. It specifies CSARKVAGGEQYF.

DNA for the CDR3: TGTGCCAGCAGCTTGGACAGGGCGGTCAATGAGCAGTTCTTC. Translation: CASSLDRAVNEQFF. The chain has TRBV12-3 or TRBV12-4 and TRBJ2-1; 8 nucleotides match TRBD1. The CDR3 extends over 14 amino acids. Unmatched junction bases numbered 7, after V lost 6 bases and J lost 6 bases.

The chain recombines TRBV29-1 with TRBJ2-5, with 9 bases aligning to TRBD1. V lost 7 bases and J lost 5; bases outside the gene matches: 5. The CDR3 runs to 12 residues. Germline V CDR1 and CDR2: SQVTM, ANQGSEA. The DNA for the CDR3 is TGCAGCGCACAGGGGGCAAAGGAGACCCAGTACTTC. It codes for CSAQGAKETQYF.

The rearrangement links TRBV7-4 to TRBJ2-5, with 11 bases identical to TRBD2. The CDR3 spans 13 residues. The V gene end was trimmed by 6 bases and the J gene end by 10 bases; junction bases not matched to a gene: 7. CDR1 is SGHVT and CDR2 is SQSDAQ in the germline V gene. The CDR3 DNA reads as TGTGCCAGCAGTCCACTTCTAGCGGGGGGCCAGTACTTC. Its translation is CASSPLLAGGQYF.

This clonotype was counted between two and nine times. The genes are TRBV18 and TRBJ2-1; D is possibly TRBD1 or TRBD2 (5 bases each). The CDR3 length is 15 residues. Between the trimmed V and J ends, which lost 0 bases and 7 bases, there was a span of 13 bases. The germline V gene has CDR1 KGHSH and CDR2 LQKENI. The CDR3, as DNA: TGTGCCAGCTCACCACCGAAGTCCGGGACGAATGAGCAGTTCTTC. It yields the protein CASSPPKSGTNEQFF.

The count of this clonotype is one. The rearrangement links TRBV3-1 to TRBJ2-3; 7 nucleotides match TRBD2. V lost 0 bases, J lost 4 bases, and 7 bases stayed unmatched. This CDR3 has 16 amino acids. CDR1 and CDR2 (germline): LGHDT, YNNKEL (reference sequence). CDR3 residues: CASSQDVAGVSDTQYF. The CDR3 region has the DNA TGTGCCAGCAGCCAAGATGTGGCGGGGGTTTCAGATACGCAGTATTTT.

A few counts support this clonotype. CDR3 nucleotide sequence: TGTGCCAGCAGTTTCGGAAGGGGGACGGCTTTCTTT. Its translation: CASSFGRGTAFF. The chain combines TRBV12-3 or TRBV12-4 with TRBJ1-1; a possible D gene is TRBD1 (6 bases). V lost 3 bases, J lost 11 bases, and 13 bases lay in between. The length of the CDR3 is 12 residues.

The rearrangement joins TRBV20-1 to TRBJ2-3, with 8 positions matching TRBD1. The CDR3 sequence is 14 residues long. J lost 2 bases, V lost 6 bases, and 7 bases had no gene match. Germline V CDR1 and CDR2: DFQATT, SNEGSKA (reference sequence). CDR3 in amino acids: CSAPGTGATDTQYF. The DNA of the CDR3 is TGCAGTGCCCCCGGGACAGGAGCCACAGATACGCAGTATTTT.

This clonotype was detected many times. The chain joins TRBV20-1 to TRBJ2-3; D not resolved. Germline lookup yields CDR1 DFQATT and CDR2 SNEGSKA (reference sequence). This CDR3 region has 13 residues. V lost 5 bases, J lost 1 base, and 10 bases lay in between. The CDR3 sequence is CSAVASRTDTQYF. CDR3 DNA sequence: TGCAGTGCTGTTGCCTCTCGCACAGATACGCAGTATTTT.

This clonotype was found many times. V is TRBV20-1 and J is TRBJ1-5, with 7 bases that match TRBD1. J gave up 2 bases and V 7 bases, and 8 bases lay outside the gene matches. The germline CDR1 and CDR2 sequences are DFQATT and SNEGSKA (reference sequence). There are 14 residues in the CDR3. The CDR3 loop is CSVQGEMGNQPQHF. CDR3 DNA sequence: TGCAGTGTCCAGGGGGAAATGGGCAATCAGCCCCAGCATTTT.

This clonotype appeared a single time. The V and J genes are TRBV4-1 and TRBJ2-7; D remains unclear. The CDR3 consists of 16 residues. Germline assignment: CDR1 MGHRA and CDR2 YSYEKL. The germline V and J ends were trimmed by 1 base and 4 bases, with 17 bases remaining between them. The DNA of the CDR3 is TGCGCCAGCAGCCAAGTCGGTCCGCCCCTCGGGTACGAGCAGTACTTC. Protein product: CASSQVGPPLGYEQYF.

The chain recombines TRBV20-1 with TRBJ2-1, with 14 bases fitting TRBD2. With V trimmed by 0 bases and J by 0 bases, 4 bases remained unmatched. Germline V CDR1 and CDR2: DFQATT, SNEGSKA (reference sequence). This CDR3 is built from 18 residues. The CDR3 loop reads CSARETSGGASSYNEQFF. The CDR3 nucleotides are TGCAGTGCTAGAGAGACTAGCGGGGGGGCGAGCTCCTACAATGAGCAGTTCTTC.